The 27 T cell receptor beta chains in this list originate from one sample, sequenced in a study of T cells in Graves' hyperthyroidism and ophthalmopathy. Amplification targeted TCR beta CDR3 regions from RNA transcripts. First-round RT-PCR targeting the TCR CDR3 was performed with the HTBI primer set. TCRdb called the multiplex PCR reads again in MiXCR, with one record for every CDR3 protein. The repertoire holds about 180,000 distinct CDR3 sequences, with 15% to 20% as singletons. The source material was blood. These receptors were taken from a woman between 50 and 59 years old with Graves' hyperthyroidism.

This chain joins TRBV18 and TRBJ2-3; D possibly uses TRBD1 or TRBD2 (5 bases each). Germline V CDR1 and CDR2: KGHSH, LQKENI. The CDR3 is 16 residues long. Trimming cost V 5 bases and J 10 bases, with 25 bases left between them. The CDR3 DNA follows: TGTGCCAGCTCATCCCGGGGCCGACCGACTCCGGAGGCGCAGTATTTT. Its translation: CASSSRGRPTPEAQYF.

This clonotype was counted at least ten times. The rearrangement joins TRBV12-3 or TRBV12-4 to TRBJ2-1; TRBD1 is a possible D gene (5 bases). The CDR3 runs 18 residues. Trimming removed 1 base at V and 6 bases at J, with 22 bases between. CDR3 sequence: CASSLVKWWGLDSNEQFF. CDR3 bases: TGTGCCAGCAGTTTAGTAAAGTGGTGGGGCCTCGACTCCAATGAGCAGTTCTTC.

This clonotype was counted between two and nine times. The CDR3 DNA sequence: TGTGCCAGCAGTTATAGGACAGGGAAGAATGAAGCTTTCTTT. Translation gives CASSYRTGKNEAFF. This sequence joins TRBV6-9 and TRBJ1-1; 8 nucleotides match TRBD1. The J segment lost 7 bases and the V segment lost 2 bases, leaving 6 bases of the junction unmatched. The CDR3 contains 14 residues. Looked up from germline, CDR1 is MNHGY and CDR2 is SVAAGI.

The table lists this clonotype with many counts. The gene calls are TRBV6-1 and TRBJ2-7, with D tentatively TRBD2 (6 bases). CDR3 length: 14 residues. V was cut by 6 bases and J by 1 base, with 13 bases left in between. The V gene's germline CDR1 is MNHNS and CDR2 SASEGT. The CDR3 sequence is CASSPWGESYEQYF. The CDR3 region has the DNA TGTGCCAGCAGCCCTTGGGGGGAATCCTACGAGCAGTACTTC.

In its sample, this clonotype was seen a few times. The chain combines TRBV6-1 with TRBJ1-4; 7 nucleotides match TRBD1. The CDR3 sequence is 14 residues long. Losses at the gene ends were 6 bases for V and 8 bases for J; bases not matched to a gene: 9. Germline V gives CDR1 MNHNS, CDR2 SASEGT. CDR3 nucleotides: TGTGCCAGCAGGACGACAGGGCCCCTCGAAAAACTGTTTTTT. This translates into CASRTTGPLEKLFF.

Many counts were recorded for this clonotype. The rearrangement uses TRBV7-2 and TRBJ2-3, with D perhaps TRBD1 (5 bases). The CDR3 sequence is 16 residues long. Trimming stripped 1 base from V and 0 bases from J, with 11 bases between. Germline CDR1 and CDR2: SGHTA and FQGNSA. This CDR3 is CASSLVARASTDTQYF. The CDR3 DNA follows: TGTGCCAGCAGCTTAGTTGCCAGGGCTAGCACAGATACGCAGTATTTT.

At least ten counts were recorded for this clonotype. The chain is built from TRBV15 and TRBJ2-1; D perhaps matches TRBD1 (6 bases). Trimming cost V 6 bases and J 5 bases, with 11 bases left between them. The CDR3 totals 13 residues. The V gene's germline CDR1 is LNHNV and CDR2 YYDKDF (reference sequence). CDR3 bases: TGTGCCACCAGAGCTGGGGGCCACAATGAGCAGTTCTTC. Translating it yields CATRAGGHNEQFF.

The rearrangement links TRBV20-1 to TRBJ1-5, with TRBD1 matching 7 bases. The CDR3 runs 17 residues. The junction had 8 bases not matched to a gene; V was cut back by 0 bases and J by 0 bases. Per germline, CDR1 DFQATT and CDR2 SNEGSKA (reference sequence). The CDR3 region is CSARDKRGPYSNQPQHF. Written as DNA, the CDR3 is TGCAGTGCTAGAGATAAGAGGGGGCCCTATAGCAATCAGCCCCAGCATTTT.

This clonotype was observed at least ten times. This sequence joins TRBV14 and TRBJ1-1, with D possibly TRBD1 on 5 matching bases. The CDR3 has 15 amino acids. In germline, CDR1 is SGHDN, CDR2 FVKESK. Trimming removed 4 bases at V and 10 bases at J, with 22 bases between. CDR3 in amino acids: CASSLSYRTIKGAFF. For the CDR3, the DNA is TGTGCCAGCAGCCTTTCCTACAGGACGATCAAGGGAGCTTTCTTT.

This clonotype was detected only a few times. This chain joins TRBV18 and TRBJ2-1; no reliable D call. CDR3 length: 14 amino acids. V lost 0 bases and J lost 5, with 8 bases in between. Germline V gene sequence: CDR1 KGHSH, CDR2 LQKENI. As DNA, the CDR3 is TGTGCCAGCTCACCACCGAGCCAGAACAATGAGCAGTTCTTC. Its translation: CASSPPSQNNEQFF.

This clonotype has ten or more counts. This chain connects TRBV6-1 to TRBJ2-3, with 9 positions matching TRBD2. Trimming cost V 5 bases and J 2 bases; bases outside gene matches: 8. The CDR3 extends over 16 amino acids. CDR1 and CDR2 from the germline V gene are MNHNS and SASEGT. CDR3 nucleotides: TGTGCCAGCAGTCCCCGCCTAGCGGGGTACACAGATACGCAGTATTTT. Amino acid sequence: CASSPRLAGYTDTQYF.

Ten or more counts support this clonotype. This rearrangement joins TRBV28 to TRBJ1-1; 7 bases are shared with TRBD1. The V gene end was trimmed by 7 bases and the J gene end by 0 bases; junction bases not matched to a gene: 11. The CDR3 runs to 16 residues. Looked up from germline, CDR1 is MDHEN and CDR2 is SYDVKM. The CDR3 protein is CASTRGQELLNTEAFF. The CDR3 region has the DNA TGTGCCAGCACCAGAGGACAGGAGCTACTGAACACTGAAGCTTTCTTT.

This clonotype has at least ten counts. V and J are TRBV11-2 and TRBJ1-1; D ambiguous. Trimming shortened V by 4 bases and J by 4 bases, and 10 bases separated the two germline ends. CDR1 SGHAT and CDR2 FQNNGV come from the germline V gene. This CDR3 contains 13 residues. The CDR3 nucleotides are TGTGCCAGCAGCTCCGAGGGCCTCACTGAAGCTTTCTTT. As protein: CASSSEGLTEAFF.

The chain uses TRBV4-3 and TRBJ1-1; a weak D match, TRBD1 (5 bases). The V gene's germline CDR1 is LGHNA and CDR2 YSLEER. The V gene lost 2 bases and the J gene lost 0 bases, with 13 bases spanning the gap. The CDR3 spans 16 residues. DNA for the CDR3: TGCGCCAGCAGCCAACTCCAGGGAAGGGTGAACACTGAAGCTTTCTTT. Amino acids: CASSQLQGRVNTEAFF.

V gene TRBV6-1 combines with J gene TRBJ1-5; D uncertain. This CDR3 spans 14 amino acids. V dropped 1 base and J dropped 3 bases, with 7 bases sitting between them. From germline, CDR1 is MNHNS and CDR2 SASEGT. The CDR3 is CASSEDTINQPQHF. The CDR3 DNA follows: TGTGCCAGCAGTGAAGACACCATCAATCAGCCCCAGCATTTT.

Ten or more counts support this clonotype. The V call is TRBV5-1, the J call TRBJ2-3; the match to TRBD1 covers 7 bases. Trimming removed 3 bases from V and 0 bases from J; junction bases left unmatched: 4. Germline values: CDR1 SGHRS, CDR2 YFSETQ. The CDR3 is made up of 15 amino acids. The CDR3 here is CASSSTGESTDTQYF. For the CDR3, the DNA is TGCGCCAGCAGCTCCACAGGGGAGAGCACAGATACGCAGTATTTT.

The table lists this clonotype with many counts. The chain employs TRBV29-1 and TRBJ2-1; 7 positions agree with TRBD1. This CDR3 is built from 14 residues. The germline CDR1 and CDR2 sequences are SQVTM and ANQGSEA. V was clipped by 3 bases and J by 4 bases; unmatched bases: 6. The CDR3 region has the DNA TGCAGCGTTGACCCGACAGGGAAATACAATGAGCAGTTCTTC. It codes for CSVDPTGKYNEQFF.

The V gene is TRBV20-1, the J gene TRBJ1-5; D perhaps matches TRBD1 (5 bases). Germline CDR1 and CDR2: DFQATT and SNEGSKA (reference sequence). Trimming left V 5 bases short and J 2 bases short, with 22 bases between. CDR3 length: 17 amino acids. This chain's CDR3 is CSAEGTGHALGNQPQHF. As DNA, the CDR3 is TGCAGTGCTGAGGGGACCGGCCATGCTTTGGGCAATCAGCCCCAGCATTTT.

This clonotype was recorded many times. The chain uses TRBV6-1 and TRBJ1-6; D possibly corresponds to TRBD1 (5 bases). V was trimmed by 1 base and J by 7 bases, leaving 11 bases between them. The CDR3 contains 15 residues. Per the germline V gene, CDR1 is MNHNS and CDR2 is SASEGT. The CDR3 here is CASSEVEGRNSPLHF. In DNA form, the CDR3 reads TGTGCCAGCAGTGAAGTGGAGGGGAGAAATTCACCCCTCCACTTT.

The chain combines TRBV18 with TRBJ1-1; D is undetermined. CDR1 and CDR2 from the germline V gene are KGHSH and LQKENI. Between the trimmed V and J ends, which lost 2 bases and 4 bases, there was a span of 11 bases. The CDR3 covers 14 residues. The CDR3 DNA follows: TGTGCCAGCTCACCAAGGATGGAGGGCACTGAAGCTTTCTTT. Translation gives CASSPRMEGTEAFF.

This clonotype was detected ten times or more. The V call is TRBV15, the J call TRBJ1-2; a weak D match, TRBD1 (6 bases). The CDR3 covers 16 residues. Germline V gene lookup returns CDR1 LNHNV and CDR2 YYDKDF (reference sequence). Trimming cost V 0 bases and J 6 bases, with 17 bases left between them. The CDR3 is CATSRDKMRTVNGYTF. The CDR3 DNA sequence: TGTGCCACCAGCAGAGATAAAATGCGGACAGTTAATGGCTACACCTTC.

This clonotype was recorded at least ten times. This rearrangement joins TRBV19 to TRBJ1-2, with D uncertain. CDR1 LNHDA and CDR2 SQIVND come from the germline V gene (reference sequence). V was pared by 4 bases and J by 3 bases, with 9 bases between. The CDR3 has 13 amino acids. Here the CDR3 DNA reads TGTGCCAGTAGTAGTCGGGGATACTATGGCTACACCTTC. Translated, it gives CASSSRGYYGYTF. Complete variable domain (other parts from reference TRBV19 and TRBJ1-2): DGGITQSPKYLFRKEGQNVTLSCEQNLNHDAMYWYRQDPGQGLRLIYYSQIVNDFQKGDIAEGYSVSREKKESFPLTVTSAQKNPTAFYLCASSSRGYYGYTFGSGTRLTVV.

This clonotype was seen ten or more times. V and J are TRBV5-1 and TRBJ1-2, with TRBD1 matching over 7 bases. This CDR3 comprises 14 residues. After removal of 3 bases from V and 5 bases from J, the junction contained 7 bases not matched to a gene. CDR1 and CDR2 from the germline V gene are SGHRS and YFSETQ. The CDR3 region has the DNA TGCGCCAGCAGCTCCCCGGGACAGATTTATGGCTACACCTTC. Protein product: CASSSPGQIYGYTF.

About this clonotype: A junction boundary mismatches the germline segment, possibly from a read error. The chain couples TRBV19 to TRBJ1-1; a weak D match, TRBD1 (6 bases). Germline V gives CDR1 LNHDA, CDR2 SQIVND (reference sequence). There are 15 residues in the CDR3. The CDR3 DNA reads as TGTGCCAGTAGTCTAGAGGGGGTCCCGGCCACTGAAGCTTTCTTT. It encodes CASSLEGVPATEAFF.

V is TRBV12-3 or TRBV12-4 and J is TRBJ2-1; the match to TRBD1 covers 8 bases. The CDR3 sequence is 16 residues long. J lost 5 bases, V lost 6 bases, and 12 bases had no gene match. The chain's CDR3 is CASRLSFGTGDNEQFF. In nucleotides, the CDR3 is TGTGCCAGCAGGTTATCCTTCGGGACAGGTGACAATGAGCAGTTCTTC.

The rearrangement joins TRBV10-3 to TRBJ2-2; D could derive from TRBD1 or TRBD2 (6 bases each). The CDR3 contains 14 residues. Looked up from germline, CDR1 is ENHRY and CDR2 is SYGVKD. Trimming stripped 8 bases from V and 5 bases from J, with 15 bases between. DNA for the CDR3: TGTGCCATCCGGGGGCAGGAGGGGACCGGGGAGCTGTTTTTT. This translates into CAIRGQEGTGELFF.

This clonotype was found many times. The CDR3 DNA sequence: TGTGCCAGCTCATCAGTTCGGAAGGACACCATATATTTT. Residues: CASSSVRKDTIYF. The chain recombines TRBV18 with TRBJ1-3; D is undetermined. This CDR3 region has 13 residues. The V gene's germline CDR1 is KGHSH and CDR2 LQKENI. V dropped 5 bases and J dropped 8 bases, with 13 bases sitting between them.